A selection of T cell receptor beta chains follows, all from one sample in a study of sequential checkpoint blockade in melanoma. Sequenced by immunoSEQ multiplex PCR; TCRdb stores in-frame clones only, minus some. This sample has more than 5,000 clones; 20% to 30% occur once, and the top ten carry roughly 9.8%. This specimen consisted of tumor tissue (inferred from file names), obtained from a patient given nivolumab and ipilimumab in sequence. These receptors all come from a human donor with melanoma. Both conserved end residues are part of each CDR3. A D gene is named only where the DNA matches it firmly. Clone size is shown for a subset of rows, as once, few, many or a class of expanded clone.

d_call: -; clone_size: few; v_call: TRBV28; j_call: TRBJ2-5; cdr3_nt: TGTGCCAGCAGTCCCTCGGCGGCCCAAGAGACCCAGTACTTC; cdr3_aa: CASSPSAAQETQYF
d_call: TRBD2; clone_size: -; v_call: TRBV30; j_call: TRBJ2-1; cdr3_nt: TGTGCCTGGAGTGTAGGTAGCGGGGCCTACAATGAGCAGTTCTTC; cdr3_aa: CAWSVGSGAYNEQFF
d_call: TRBD1; clone_size: -; v_call: TRBV19; j_call: TRBJ2-1; cdr3_nt: TGTGCCAGTAGTGCAAGACAGGGAAATGAGCAGTTCTTC; cdr3_aa: CASSARQGNEQFF
d_call: TRBD1; clone_size: -; v_call: TRBV6-8; j_call: TRBJ2-3; cdr3_nt: TGTGCCAGCAGGGAACGACTCCAGGGGGCCACAGATACGCAGTATTTT; cdr3_aa: CASRERLQGATDTQYF
d_call: TRBD2; clone_size: -; v_call: TRBV19; j_call: TRBJ2-4; cdr3_nt: TGTGCCACATCTGTAGCGGGGCAAAACATTCAGTACTTC; cdr3_aa: CATSVAGQNIQYF
d_call: TRBD1; clone_size: medium-sized; v_call: TRBV11-3; j_call: TRBJ1-4; cdr3_nt: TGTGCCAGCAGCCAAGTGGGACAGAATAATGAAAAACTGTTTTTT; cdr3_aa: CASSQVGQNNEKLFF
d_call: TRBD2; clone_size: few; v_call: TRBV28; j_call: TRBJ2-2; cdr3_nt: TGTGCCAGCAGTATTGGACTAGCGGGACTTGGGGAGCTGTTTTTT; cdr3_aa: CASSIGLAGLGELFF
d_call: -; clone_size: few; v_call: TRBV6-1; j_call: TRBJ2-7; cdr3_nt: TGTGCCAGCAGTGAAGAGGAGAGCTCCTACGAGCAGTACTTC; cdr3_aa: CASSEEESSYEQYF
d_call: -; clone_size: -; v_call: TRBV19; j_call: TRBJ2-1; cdr3_nt: TGTGCCAGTAGTATCGGACTATCCTCCTACAATGAGCAGTTCTTC; cdr3_aa: CASSIGLSSYNEQFF
d_call: -; clone_size: -; v_call: TRBV18; j_call: TRBJ1-3; cdr3_nt: TGTGCCAGCTCACCCCCAATCGGAGCGTCCACAGGAAACACCATATATTTT; cdr3_aa: CASSPPIGASTGNTIYF
d_call: TRBD1; clone_size: few; v_call: TRBV28; j_call: TRBJ1-2; cdr3_nt: TGTGCCAGCAGTCCCTCCGACAGGGCGGCTGGCTACACCTTC; cdr3_aa: CASSPSDRAAGYTF
d_call: -; clone_size: -; v_call: TRBV19; j_call: TRBJ2-7; cdr3_nt: TGTGCCAGTAGTCTAGCAGGGTCCTACGAGCAGTACTTC; cdr3_aa: CASSLAGSYEQYF
d_call: -; clone_size: -; v_call: TRBV28; j_call: TRBJ1-1; cdr3_nt: TGTGCCAGCACTCCGGCGGCGACTGAAGCTTTCTTT; cdr3_aa: CASTPAATEAFF
d_call: TRBD1; clone_size: once; v_call: TRBV29-1; j_call: TRBJ1-2; cdr3_nt: TGCAGCGTTGAATACTACGGGACAGGGCTTAGTGGCTACACCTTC; cdr3_aa: CSVEYYGTGLSGYTF
d_call: -; clone_size: -; v_call: TRBV28; j_call: TRBJ2-6; cdr3_nt: TGTGCCAGCAGTTCCTACCTAAACAGGGAGGGAGCTGGGGCCAACGTCCTGACTTTC; cdr3_aa: CASSSYLNREGAGANVLTF
d_call: TRBD2; clone_size: medium-sized; v_call: TRBV11-3; j_call: TRBJ2-2; cdr3_nt: TGTGCCAGCAGCCCGAGCGGGAGGGGGAATCCCGGGGAGCTGTTTTTT; cdr3_aa: CASSPSGRGNPGELFF
d_call: -; clone_size: -; v_call: TRBV19; j_call: TRBJ2-7; cdr3_nt: TGTGCCAGTAGTATACGGGCAGGGGCGATCTACGAGCAGTACTTC; cdr3_aa: CASSIRAGAIYEQYF
d_call: -; clone_size: medium-sized; v_call: TRBV11-3; j_call: TRBJ2-1; cdr3_nt: TGTGCCAGCAGCTTGACGGGAGCCCCCTACAATGAGCAGTTCTTC; cdr3_aa: CASSLTGAPYNEQFF
d_call: -; clone_size: -; v_call: TRBV11-3; j_call: TRBJ1-2; cdr3_nt: TGTGCCAGCAGCTTAGAAGAAATGCTGGGTAGCTACACCTTC; cdr3_aa: CASSLEEMLGSYTF
d_call: -; clone_size: -; v_call: TRBV28; j_call: TRBJ1-2; cdr3_nt: TGTGCCAGCAGTTCTCAATCTGGTCCTAACTATGGCTACACCTTC; cdr3_aa: CASSSQSGPNYGYTF
d_call: TRBD2; clone_size: few; v_call: TRBV6-8; j_call: TRBJ2-7; cdr3_nt: TGTGCCAGCAGCCGACTAGCGGGTGTGGACGAGCAGTACTTC; cdr3_aa: CASSRLAGVDEQYF
d_call: -; clone_size: few; v_call: TRBV9; j_call: TRBJ2-3; cdr3_nt: TGTGCCAGCAGCGTAACTATGTCGGGTGGGACAGATACGCAGTATTTT; cdr3_aa: CASSVTMSGGTDTQYF
d_call: TRBD1; clone_size: -; v_call: TRBV4-1; j_call: TRBJ1-4; cdr3_nt: TGCGCCAGCAGCCGGGACCCCGGGACAGAACTGTTTTTT; cdr3_aa: CASSRDPGTELFF
d_call: TRBD2; clone_size: many; v_call: TRBV11-3; j_call: TRBJ2-5; cdr3_nt: TGTGCCAGCAGCTGGGGGACTAGCGGGAGAAAGGGGCAAGAGACCCAGTACTTC; cdr3_aa: CASSWGTSGRKGQETQYF
d_call: TRBD1; clone_size: -; v_call: TRBV10-2; j_call: TRBJ1-1; cdr3_nt: TGCGCCAGCAGTGTTAAGGGGGCGGTCACTGAAGCTTTCTTT; cdr3_aa: CASSVKGAVTEAFF